This passage covers 13 T cell receptor beta chains from one sample sequenced in a study of CD8+ T cells in alopecia areata. After isolation, RNA underwent reverse transcription to generate cDNA as the sequencing template. Generated by immunoSEQ multiplex PCR, the TCRdb table keeps only in-frame clones and is missing some. Of just over 150,000 clones in the sample, around 50% were seen once. The sequencing here drew on CD8+ T cells sorted from blood, taken at week 0. The receptors were sampled from a human donor with alopecia areata.

V and J are TRBV7-9 and TRBJ2-1; the match to TRBD1 covers 8 bases. Germline CDR1 is SEHNR and CDR2 is FQNEAQ (reference sequence). Trimming cost V 2 bases and J 7 bases; bases outside gene matches: 10. The CDR3 runs 16 residues. In DNA, the CDR3 is TGTGCCAGCAGCTTAAAAGGCCAGGGGGCGCGGAATGAGCAGTTCTTC. Amino acid sequence: CASSLKGQGARNEQFF.

CDR3 bases: TGTGCCAGCAGGGAACAGGGGGCCGATCAGCCCCAGCATTTT. Encoded protein: CASREQGADQPQHF. V and J are TRBV6-6 and TRBJ1-5; 9 bases map to TRBD1. The CDR3 has 14 amino acids. The trim removed 6 bases at V and 5 bases at J, leaving 5 bases unmatched. Per the germline V gene, CDR1 is MNHNY and CDR2 is SVGAGI (reference sequence).

V and J are TRBV13 and TRBJ2-4; D unresolved. The CDR3 is 16 residues long. Trimming left V 3 bases short and J 0 bases short, with 12 bases between. The V gene's germline CDR1 is PRHDT and CDR2 FYEKMQ (reference sequence). The CDR3 is CASSFRHTIAKNIQYF. The CDR3 DNA reads as TGTGCCAGCAGCTTCCGACACACTATAGCCAAAAACATTCAGTACTTC. The whole variable domain, filled in from reference TRBV13 and TRBJ2-4, reads AAGVIQSPRHLIKEKRETATLKCYPIPRHDTVYWYQQGPGQDPQFLISFYEKMQSDKGSIPDRFSAQQFSDYHSELNMSSLELGDSALYFCASSFRHTIAKNIQYFGAGTRLSVL.

This rearrangement joins TRBV7-9 to TRBJ2-2, with 8 bases lining up with TRBD2. V lost 5 bases and J lost 2; bases outside the gene matches: 10. This CDR3 comprises 17 residues. Germline V gene data show CDR1 as SEHNR and CDR2 as FQNEAQ (reference sequence). CDR3 sequence reads: CASSPTGGQGNTGELFF. The CDR3 DNA sequence: TGTGCCAGCAGCCCAACGGGAGGGCAGGGTAACACCGGGGAGCTGTTTTTT.

The V and J genes are TRBV4-3 and TRBJ1-1, with 8 nucleotides matching TRBD1. Germline trimming cut 0 bases from V and 5 bases from J; bases unmatched to any gene: 11. The germline V gene encodes CDR1 LGHNA and CDR2 YSLEER. The CDR3 totals 17 residues. The CDR3 here is CASSQDLSGGEGTEAFF. CDR3 bases: TGCGCCAGCAGCCAAGATCTATCAGGGGGCGAGGGGACTGAAGCTTTCTTT.

The V call is TRBV10-3, the J call TRBJ1-2; D not resolved. The germline V and J ends were trimmed by 2 bases and 4 bases, with 8 bases remaining between them. The CDR3 spans 13 residues. Germline V gives CDR1 ENHRY, CDR2 SYGVKD. Here the CDR3 reads CAISEGSPYGYTF. CDR3 DNA: TGTGCCATCAGTGAGGGCAGTCCCTATGGCTACACCTTC.

The rearrangement joins TRBV19 to TRBJ2-2; D tentatively fits TRBD1 or TRBD2 (5 bases each). With 9 bases removed from V and 2 bases from J, the gap between germline ends came to 19 bases. The CDR3 loop spans 16 amino acids. The germline V gene has CDR1 LNHDA and CDR2 SQIVND (reference sequence). CDR3 residues: CASQSGTSFNTGELFF. CDR3 nucleotide sequence: TGTGCCAGCCAATCCGGGACCTCGTTTAACACCGGGGAGCTGTTTTTT.

The chain uses TRBV29-1 and TRBJ1-1; possibly TRBD1 for D (5 bases). Deletions cut 4 bases from V and 0 bases from J, with 12 bases between. CDR3 size: 14 residues. Germline values: CDR1 SQVTM, CDR2 ANQGSEA. The CDR3 is CSVVGGGLNTEAFF. The CDR3 nucleotides read TGCAGCGTTGTGGGGGGAGGACTGAACACTGAAGCTTTCTTT.

This clone is medium-sized (0.01 to 0.1%) within its sample. The genes are TRBV11-2 and TRBJ2-5, with unresolved D. CDR1 is SGHAT, CDR2 FQNNGV, per germline. Trimming stripped 1 base from V and 0 bases from J, with 12 bases between. The CDR3 length is 16 residues. The chain's CDR3 is CASSLAQATYQETQYF. In DNA form, the CDR3 reads TGTGCCAGCAGCTTAGCCCAGGCCACGTACCAAGAGACCCAGTACTTC. Filled out from reference TRBV11-2 and TRBJ2-5, the complete variable domain reads EAGVAQSPRYKIIEKRQSVAFWCNPISGHATLYWYQQILGQGPKLLIQFQNNGVVDDSQLPKDRFSAERLKGVDSTLKIQPAKLEDSAVYLCASSLAQATYQETQYFGPGTRLLVL.

This clone was observed a handful of times. The chain is built from TRBV7-8 and TRBJ2-5, with TRBD2 matching 14 bases. The V gene end was trimmed by 5 bases and the J gene end by 5 bases; junction bases not matched to a gene: 7. CDR1 and CDR2 from the germline V gene are SGHVS and FQNEAQ. This CDR3 has 16 amino acids. CDR3 sequence: CASSPGLAGGGETQYF. CDR3 nucleotide sequence: TGTGCCAGCAGCCCAGGACTAGCGGGGGGCGGCGAGACCCAGTACTTC.

Written as DNA, the CDR3 is TGTGCCTGGGACGAAATACAGGGCAATGAGCAGTTCTTC. Its protein is CAWDEIQGNEQFF. The chain carries TRBV30 and TRBJ2-1; weak D call: TRBD1 (6 bases). Trimming took off 5 bases at V and 6 bases at J, with 14 bases between the two ends. Germline-derived CDR1 and CDR2 are GTSNPN and SVGIG (reference sequence). The CDR3 is made up of 13 amino acids.

The CDR3 DNA is TGTGCCAGCACCCCCGGCGGGGAGGCCGGGGAGCTGTTTTTT. This sequence encodes CASTPGGEAGELFF. This sequence joins TRBV6-5 and TRBJ2-2; weak D call: TRBD2 (6 bases). Trimming cost V 7 bases and J 6 bases, with 15 bases left between them. This CDR3 contains 14 residues. Germline CDR1 is MNHEY and CDR2 is SVGAGI.

This clone was seen a few times. This sequence joins TRBV4-3 and TRBJ1-6; 8 positions agree with TRBD1. The CDR3 consists of 14 residues. The germline V gene encodes CDR1 LGHNA and CDR2 YSLEER. After removal of 2 bases from V and 8 bases from J, the junction contained 2 bases not matched to a gene. The CDR3 DNA reads TGCGCCAGCAGCCAAACGACAGGGGATTCACCCCTCCACTTT. Residues: CASSQTTGDSPLHF.